The clone carrying this TCR beta chain was recorded a few times. The antigen remains unidentified. The data stem from a study of beta chain features in type 1 diabetes. This CDR3 has 13 residues. V lost 4 bases to trimming and J lost 0 bases, with 6 bases between them. Germline CDR1 and CDR2: MDHEN and SYDVKM. Overall study results and limits: There were fewer insertions and more deletions at the VDJ junctions of type 1 diabetes patients. All four CD4+ subsets from Type 1 diabetes patients carried moderately but significantly shorter TCRB CDR3s. Naive, central memory and Treg TCRB repertoires appeared more alike in patients than in healthy donors.

What was sequenced were expressed TCRB transcripts, since all of the isolated RNA had been reverse transcribed. Measured with immunoSEQ multiplex PCR; TCRdb has only the in-frame clones, and not every one. The data show 600,000 to 650,000 clones, with 15% seen just once and about 0.087% held by the top ten. Source material: naive CD4+ T cells from blood. V and J are TRBV28 and TRBJ1-2; tentative D call: TRBD1 (5 bases). The sequence derives from a man in his late teens or twenties in good health. The CDR3 region is CASSSTANYGYTF. The CDR3 DNA reads as TGTGCCAGCAGTTCGACAGCTAACTATGGCTACACCTTC.